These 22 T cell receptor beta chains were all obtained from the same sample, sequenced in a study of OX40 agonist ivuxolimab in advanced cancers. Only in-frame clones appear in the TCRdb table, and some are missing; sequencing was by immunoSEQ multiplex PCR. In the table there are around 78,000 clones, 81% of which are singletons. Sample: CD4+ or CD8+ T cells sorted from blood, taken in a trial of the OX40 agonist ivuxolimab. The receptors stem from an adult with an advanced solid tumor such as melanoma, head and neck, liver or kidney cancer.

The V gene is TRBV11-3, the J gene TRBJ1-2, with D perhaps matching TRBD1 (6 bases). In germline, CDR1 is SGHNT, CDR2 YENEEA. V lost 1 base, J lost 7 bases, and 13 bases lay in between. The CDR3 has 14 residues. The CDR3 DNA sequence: TGTGCCAGCAGCTTAGTTCAGGGGACTAGTGGCTACACCTTC. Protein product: CASSLVQGTSGYTF. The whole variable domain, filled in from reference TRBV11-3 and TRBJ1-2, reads EAGVVQSPRYKIIEKKQPVAFWCNPISGHNTLYWYLQNLGQGPELLIRYENEEAVDDSQLPKDRFSAERLKGVDSTLKIQPAELGDSAVYLCASSLVQGTSGYTFGSGTRLTVV.

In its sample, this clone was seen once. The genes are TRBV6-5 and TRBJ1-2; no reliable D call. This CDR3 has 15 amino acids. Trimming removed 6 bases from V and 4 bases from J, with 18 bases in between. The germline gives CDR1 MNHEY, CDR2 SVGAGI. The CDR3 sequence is CASRSQRGSVYGYTF. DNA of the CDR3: TGTGCCAGCAGGAGCCAACGGGGTTCCGTCTATGGCTACACCTTC.

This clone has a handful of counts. The CDR3 DNA reads as TGCAGCGTTGACGACGACCGGAGCTCCTACAATGAGCAGTTCTTC. Its translation: CSVDDDRSSYNEQFF. This chain joins TRBV29-1 and TRBJ2-1, with D unresolved. Trimming shortened V by 3 bases and J by 0 bases, and 12 bases separated the two germline ends. The CDR3 has 15 amino acids. Germline V gene lookup returns CDR1 SQVTM and CDR2 ANQGSEA.

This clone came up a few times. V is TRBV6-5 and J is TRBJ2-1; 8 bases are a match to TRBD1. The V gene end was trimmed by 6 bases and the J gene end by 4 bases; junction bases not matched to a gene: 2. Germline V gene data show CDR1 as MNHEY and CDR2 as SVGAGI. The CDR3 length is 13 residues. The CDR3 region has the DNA TGTGCCAGCAGAAGGACAGGGTACAATGAGCAGTTCTTC. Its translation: CASRRTGYNEQFF.

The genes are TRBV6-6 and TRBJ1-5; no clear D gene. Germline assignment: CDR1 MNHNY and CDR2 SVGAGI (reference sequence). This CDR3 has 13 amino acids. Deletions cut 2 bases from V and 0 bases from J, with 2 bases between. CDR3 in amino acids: CASSYNSNQPQHF. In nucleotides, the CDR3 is TGTGCCAGCAGTTACAATAGCAATCAGCCCCAGCATTTT.

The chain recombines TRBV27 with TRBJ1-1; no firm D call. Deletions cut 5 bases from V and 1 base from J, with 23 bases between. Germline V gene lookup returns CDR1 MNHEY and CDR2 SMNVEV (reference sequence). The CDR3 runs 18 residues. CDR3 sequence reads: CASSPIASGITKNTEAFF. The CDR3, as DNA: TGTGCCAGCAGTCCTATCGCCAGCGGTATCACTAAGAACACTGAAGCTTTCTTT.

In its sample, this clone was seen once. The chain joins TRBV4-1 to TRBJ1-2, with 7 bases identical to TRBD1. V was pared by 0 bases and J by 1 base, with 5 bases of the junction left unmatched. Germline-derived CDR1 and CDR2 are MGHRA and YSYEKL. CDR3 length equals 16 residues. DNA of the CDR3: TGCGCCAGCAGCCAAGAAAACCCAGGGGGTAACTATGGCTACACCTTC. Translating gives CASSQENPGGNYGYTF.

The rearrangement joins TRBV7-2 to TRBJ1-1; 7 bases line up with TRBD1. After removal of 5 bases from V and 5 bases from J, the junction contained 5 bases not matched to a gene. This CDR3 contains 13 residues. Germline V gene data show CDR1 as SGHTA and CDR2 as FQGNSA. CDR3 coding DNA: TGTGCCAGCAGCCTCACAGGGGCGACTGAAGCTTTCTTT. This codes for CASSLTGATEAFF.

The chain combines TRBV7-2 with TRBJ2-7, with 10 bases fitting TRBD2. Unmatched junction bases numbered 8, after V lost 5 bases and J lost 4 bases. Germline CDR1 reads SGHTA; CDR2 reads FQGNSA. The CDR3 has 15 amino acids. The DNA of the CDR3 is TGTGCCAGCAGCGGAACTAGCGGGATTTCGTACGAGCAGTACTTC. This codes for CASSGTSGISYEQYF.

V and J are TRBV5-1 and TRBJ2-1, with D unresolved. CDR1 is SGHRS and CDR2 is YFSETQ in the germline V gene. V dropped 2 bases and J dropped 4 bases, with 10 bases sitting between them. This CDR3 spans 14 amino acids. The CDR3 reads CASSFQTGYNEQFF. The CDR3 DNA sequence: TGCGCCAGCAGCTTCCAGACTGGATACAATGAGCAGTTCTTC.

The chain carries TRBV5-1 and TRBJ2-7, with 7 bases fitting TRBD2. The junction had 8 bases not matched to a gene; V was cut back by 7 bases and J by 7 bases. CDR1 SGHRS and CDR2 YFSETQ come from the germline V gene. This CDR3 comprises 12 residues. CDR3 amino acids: CASGEGPREQYF. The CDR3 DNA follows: TGCGCCAGCGGGGAGGGGCCGCGTGAGCAGTACTTC.

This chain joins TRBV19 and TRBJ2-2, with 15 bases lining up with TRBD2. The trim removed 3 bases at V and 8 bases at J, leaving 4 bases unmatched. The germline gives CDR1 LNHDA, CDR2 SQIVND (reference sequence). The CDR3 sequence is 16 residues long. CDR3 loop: CASSILGLAGGGELFF. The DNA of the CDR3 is TGTGCCAGTAGTATCCTGGGACTAGCGGGAGGTGGGGAGCTGTTTTTT.

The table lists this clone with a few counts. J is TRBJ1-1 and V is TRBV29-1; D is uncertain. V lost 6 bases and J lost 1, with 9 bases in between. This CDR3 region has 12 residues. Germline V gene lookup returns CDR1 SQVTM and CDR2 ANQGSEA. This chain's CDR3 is CSVLKTNTEAFF. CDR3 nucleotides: TGCAGCGTACTGAAGACGAACACTGAAGCTTTCTTT.

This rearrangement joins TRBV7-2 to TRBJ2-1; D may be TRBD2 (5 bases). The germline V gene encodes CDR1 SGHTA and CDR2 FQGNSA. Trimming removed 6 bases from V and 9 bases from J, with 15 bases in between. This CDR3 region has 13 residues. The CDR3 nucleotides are TGTGCCAGCAGTGAAACTAGGGCGGGTGAGCAGTTCTTC. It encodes CASSETRAGEQFF.

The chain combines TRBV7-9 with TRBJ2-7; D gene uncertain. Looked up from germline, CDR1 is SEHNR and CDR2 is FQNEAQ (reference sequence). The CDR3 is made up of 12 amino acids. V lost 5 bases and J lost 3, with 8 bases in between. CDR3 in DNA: TGTGCCAGCAGCCTAAACAACTACGAGCAGTACTTC. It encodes CASSLNNYEQYF.

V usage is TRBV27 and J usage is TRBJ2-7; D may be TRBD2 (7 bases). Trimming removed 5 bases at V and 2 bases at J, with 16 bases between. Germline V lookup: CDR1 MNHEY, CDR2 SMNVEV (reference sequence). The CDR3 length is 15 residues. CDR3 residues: CASSGSGEGPYEQYF. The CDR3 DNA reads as TGTGCCAGCAGTGGATCAGGGGAGGGTCCCTACGAGCAGTACTTC.

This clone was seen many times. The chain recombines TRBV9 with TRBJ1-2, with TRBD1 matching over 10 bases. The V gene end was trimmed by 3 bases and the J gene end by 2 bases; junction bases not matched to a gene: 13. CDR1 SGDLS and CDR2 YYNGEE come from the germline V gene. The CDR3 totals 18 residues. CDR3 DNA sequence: TGTGCCAGCAGCGCCCGTCCCGGGACAGGGGACGGCAACTATGGCTACACCTTC. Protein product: CASSARPGTGDGNYGYTF.

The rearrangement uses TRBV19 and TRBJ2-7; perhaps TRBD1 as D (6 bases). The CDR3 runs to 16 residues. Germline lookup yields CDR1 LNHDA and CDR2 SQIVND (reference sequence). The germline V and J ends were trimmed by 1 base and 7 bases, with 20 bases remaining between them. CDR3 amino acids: CASSIVGGRGGIEQYF. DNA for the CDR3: TGTGCCAGTAGTATAGTAGGAGGCAGGGGTGGTATTGAGCAGTACTTC.

DNA for the CDR3: TGTGCCAGCAGCTTCGAGAGCCGCTATGGCTACACCTTC. It specifies CASSFESRYGYTF. V and J are TRBV7-9 and TRBJ1-2; D not resolved. Germline values: CDR1 SEHNR, CDR2 FQNEAQ (reference sequence). The CDR3 contains 13 residues. V was shortened by 3 bases and J by 4 bases, with 9 bases between the two germline ends. The whole variable domain, remainder taken from reference TRBV7-9 and TRBJ1-2, is DTGVSQNPRHKITKRGQNVTFRCDPISEHNRLYWYRQTLGQGPEFLTYFQNEAQLEKSRLLSDRFSAERPKGSFSTLEIQRTEQGDSAMYLCASSFESRYGYTFGSGTRLTVV.

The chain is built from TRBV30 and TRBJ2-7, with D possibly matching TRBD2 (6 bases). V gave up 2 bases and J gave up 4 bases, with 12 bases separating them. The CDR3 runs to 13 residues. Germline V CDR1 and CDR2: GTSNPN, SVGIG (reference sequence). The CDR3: CAWSQGLQYEQYF. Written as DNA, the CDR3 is TGTGCCTGGAGTCAGGGACTCCAATACGAGCAGTACTTC. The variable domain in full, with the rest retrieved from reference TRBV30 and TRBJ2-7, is SQTIHQWPATLVQPVGSPLSLECTVEGTSNPNLYWYRQAAGRGLQLLFYSVGIGQISSEVPQNLSASRPQDRQFILSSKKLLLSDSGFYLCAWSQGLQYEQYFGPGTRLTVT.

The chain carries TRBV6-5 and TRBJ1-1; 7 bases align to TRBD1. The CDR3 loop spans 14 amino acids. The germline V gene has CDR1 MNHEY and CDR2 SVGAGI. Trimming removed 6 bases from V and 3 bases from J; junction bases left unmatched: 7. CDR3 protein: CASSPFGTDTEAFF. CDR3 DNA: TGTGCCAGCAGCCCCTTCGGGACAGACACTGAAGCTTTCTTT.

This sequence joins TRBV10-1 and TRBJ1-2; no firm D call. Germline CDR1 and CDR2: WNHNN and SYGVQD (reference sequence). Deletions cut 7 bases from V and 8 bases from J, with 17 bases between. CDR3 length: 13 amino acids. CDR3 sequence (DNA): TGCGCCAGCAATTTGAGGCCCCTGGGGGGCTACACCTTC. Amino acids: CASNLRPLGGYTF.